The present entry profiles one T cell receptor (beta chain) with its context. TCRdb's copy holds only in-frame clones and misses some; the assay was immunoSEQ multiplex PCR. The data contain over 70,000 clones, around 93% of them singletons. This record comes from a study of OX40 agonist ivuxolimab in advanced cancers. The source material was CD4+ or CD8+ T cells sorted from blood, sampled in a trial of the OX40 agonist ivuxolimab. The sequence was obtained from an adult with an advanced solid tumor such as melanoma, head and neck, liver or kidney cancer.

This chain's CDR3 is CASSSGHQPQHF. The CDR3 nucleotides read TGTGCCAGCAGCTCGGGGCATCAGCCCCAGCATTTT. The chain is built from TRBV5-6 and TRBJ1-5, with D maybe TRBD1 (5 bases). This CDR3 is 12 amino acids long. Trimming left V 3 bases short and J 5 bases short, with 6 bases between. CDR1 is SGHDT and CDR2 is YYEEEE in the germline V gene. Together with reference TRBV5-6 and TRBJ1-5, the CDR3 gives the full variable domain: DAGVTQSPTHLIKTRGQQVTLRCSPKSGHDTVSWYQQALGQGPQFIFQYYEEEERQRGNFPDRFSGHQFPNYSSELNVNALLLGDSALYLCASSSGHQPQHFGDGTRLSIL.